The next 22 T cell receptor beta chains were all read from a single sample in a study of shared clonotypes between healthy human individuals. Sequenced by immunoSEQ multiplex PCR; TCRdb stores in-frame clones only, minus some. The sample has more than 2,000,000 clones, 85% to 95% seen once; the top ten hold about 0.41%. The sample was naive CD4+ T cells from PBMCs. Subset reported: CD45RA+ positively selected. These receptors all stem from a man aged 18 to 35 in good health. Some clones in this sample may be carry-over from other donors' samples.

The V call is TRBV13, the J call TRBJ1-5; possible D gene TRBD1, 5 bases. The germline CDR1 and CDR2 sequences are PRHDT and FYEKMQ (reference sequence). The ends were cut back, 5 bases at V and 7 bases at J, with 9 bases in the middle. This CDR3 is 12 amino acids long. The CDR3 here is CASSARGQPQHF. CDR3 coding DNA: TGTGCCAGCAGCGCACGGGGCCAGCCCCAGCATTTT.

V and J are TRBV5-1 and TRBJ1-1; D is unresolved. Trimming removed 3 bases at V and 0 bases at J, with 15 bases between. The CDR3 consists of 16 residues. Germline V gives CDR1 SGHRS, CDR2 YFSETQ. In DNA, the CDR3 is TGCGCCAGCAGCTACTTGTGGGGTACCATGAACACTGAAGCTTTCTTT. Translation gives CASSYLWGTMNTEAFF.

The gene calls are TRBV28 and TRBJ2-2; 7 positions agree with TRBD2. Germline V gene data show CDR1 as MDHEN and CDR2 as SYDVKM. This CDR3 region has 15 residues. V was clipped by 5 bases and J by 6 bases; unmatched bases: 9. The CDR3 spells CASSIPPAGAGELFF. The CDR3 DNA follows: TGTGCCAGCAGTATCCCACCGGCGGGGGCCGGGGAGCTGTTTTTT.

The chain combines TRBV5-1 with TRBJ1-3, with 7 nucleotides matching TRBD1. Germline CDR1 reads SGHRS; CDR2 reads YFSETQ. V was clipped by 0 bases and J by 2 bases; unmatched bases: 5. The CDR3 totals 16 residues. The DNA for the CDR3 is TGCGCCAGCAGCTTGGAAGCGACAGGGCCTGGAAACACCATATATTTT. Its protein product is CASSLEATGPGNTIYF.

The rearrangement links TRBV7-9 to TRBJ2-7; 9 positions match TRBD1. There are 15 residues in the CDR3. V dropped 2 bases and J dropped 6; count of bases not matched to a gene: 8. CDR1 is SEHNR and CDR2 is FQNEAQ in the germline V gene (reference sequence). CDR3: CASSLHGQGISEQYF. The DNA for the CDR3 is TGTGCCAGCAGCTTACACGGACAGGGGATCAGCGAGCAGTACTTC.

CDR3: CASSLGLSSNEKLFF. Written as DNA, the CDR3 is TGCGCCAGCAGCTTGGGACTTTCGTCTAATGAAAAACTGTTTTTT. The V call is TRBV5-1, the J call TRBJ1-4; D is ambiguous. The V end lost 0 bases, the J end lost 3 bases, and 9 bases lay between the germline ends. CDR1 and CDR2 (germline): SGHRS, YFSETQ. This CDR3 contains 15 residues.

This clone has a single count. The chain carries TRBV29-1 and TRBJ2-2; D could derive from TRBD1 or TRBD2 (5 bases each). In germline, CDR1 is SQVTM, CDR2 ANQGSEA. The V end lost 7 bases, the J end lost 14 bases, and 17 bases lay between the germline ends. This CDR3 region has 11 residues. The CDR3 DNA is TGCAGCGCAGGATCGGGGACGGGACTGTTTTTT. It encodes CSAGSGTGLFF.

The rearrangement joins TRBV2 to TRBJ2-7; D remains unclear. The V end was cut by 4 bases, the J end by 6 bases, with 16 bases between. The CDR3 spans 14 residues. The germline CDR1 and CDR2 sequences are SNHLY and FYNNEI. CDR3 amino acids: CASSGATRIIEQYF. The CDR3, as DNA: TGTGCCAGCAGTGGGGCAACTCGGATCATCGAGCAGTACTTC.

The chain carries TRBV5-1 and TRBJ1-1, with D hard to call. The germline gives CDR1 SGHRS, CDR2 YFSETQ. This CDR3 comprises 15 residues. Between the trimmed V and J ends, which lost 1 base and 3 bases, there was a span of 13 bases. The CDR3 DNA reads as TGCGCCAGCAGCTTGATGGGGAGGGCGGACACTGAAGCTTTCTTT. It specifies CASSLMGRADTEAFF.

The genes are TRBV28 and TRBJ2-1, with D perhaps being TRBD1 or TRBD2 (5 bases each). Per the germline V gene, CDR1 is MDHEN and CDR2 is SYDVKM. V lost 3 bases to trimming and J lost 7 bases, with 16 bases between them. The CDR3 sequence is 15 residues long. CDR3 DNA: TGTGCCAGCAGTTTTCTCGGCAGAGAGGGGAATGAGCAGTTCTTC. Its protein product is CASSFLGREGNEQFF. Full variable domain (outside the CDR3, taken from reference TRBV28 and TRBJ2-1): DVKVTQSSRYLVKRTGEKVFLECVQDMDHENMFWYRQDPGLGLRLIYFSYDVKMKEKGDIPEGYSVSREKKERFSLILESASTNQTSMYLCASSFLGREGNEQFFGPGTRLTVL.

V gene TRBV5-1 combines with J gene TRBJ2-1; 7 bases map to TRBD2. The germline CDR1 and CDR2 sequences are SGHRS and YFSETQ. With 5 bases clipped from V and 0 bases from J, the junction kept 2 bases outside the gene matches. CDR3 size: 14 residues. Here the CDR3 DNA reads TGCGCCAGCAGGACTAGCCTCTCCTACAATGAGCAGTTCTTC. Its protein product is CASRTSLSYNEQFF. The variable domain in full, with the rest retrieved from reference TRBV5-1 and TRBJ2-1, is KAGVTQTPRYLIKTRGQQVTLSCSPISGHRSVSWYQQTPGQGLQFLFEYFSETQRNKGNFPGRFSGRQFSNSRSEMNVSTLELGDSALYLCASRTSLSYNEQFFGPGTRLTVL.

The chain is built from TRBV7-2 and TRBJ2-7, with TRBD1 as a possible D gene (5 bases). V was trimmed by 1 base and J by 2 bases, leaving 15 bases between them. The germline V gene has CDR1 SGHTA and CDR2 FQGNSA. This CDR3 is built from 16 residues. The CDR3 sequence: CASSLEGGRTTYEQYF. The CDR3 region has the DNA TGTGCCAGCAGCTTAGAGGGTGGACGGACAACCTACGAGCAGTACTTC.

V and J are TRBV28 and TRBJ2-7; D is perhaps TRBD1 (6 bases). The V gene's germline CDR1 is MDHEN and CDR2 SYDVKM. This CDR3 has 15 amino acids. V lost 5 bases and J 7 bases, leaving 21 bases between the germline ends. The DNA of the CDR3 is TGTGCCAGCAGTACAGGGTCTAAGTTTCTTACGGAGCAGTACTTC. Translated, it gives CASSTGSKFLTEQYF. Full variable domain (outside the CDR3, taken from reference TRBV28 and TRBJ2-7): DVKVTQSSRYLVKRTGEKVFLECVQDMDHENMFWYRQDPGLGLRLIYFSYDVKMKEKGDIPEGYSVSREKKERFSLILESASTNQTSMYLCASSTGSKFLTEQYFGPGTRLTVT.

This clone was counted once. The gene calls are TRBV5-1 and TRBJ2-5; D is perhaps TRBD2 (5 bases). This CDR3 region has 15 residues. V was shortened by 4 bases and J by 5 bases, with 18 bases between the two germline ends. CDR1 is SGHRS, CDR2 YFSETQ, per germline. CDR3 loop: CASSPRGSGTETQYF. The CDR3 DNA is TGCGCCAGCAGCCCCCGAGGGTCGGGCACGGAGACCCAGTACTTC.

This chain connects TRBV5-1 to TRBJ1-2; 10 nucleotides align to TRBD1. CDR1 is SGHRS, CDR2 YFSETQ, per germline. V shed 4 bases, J shed 7 bases, and the junction held 7 bases outside the gene matches. This CDR3 is 14 amino acids long. The CDR3 loop reads CASSPGQGVFGYTF. The CDR3 coding sequence is TGCGCCAGCAGCCCAGGACAGGGGGTCTTTGGCTACACCTTC.

Concerning this clone itself: Distinct nucleotide sequences in the sample also encode this CDR3. The gene calls are TRBV6-1 and TRBJ2-6; D remains unclear. The CDR3 has 13 amino acids. Trimming removed 6 bases from V and 0 bases from J, with 3 bases in between. Germline CDR1 and CDR2: MNHNS and SASEGT. The CDR3 DNA follows: TGTGCCAGCAGAGGCTCTGGGGCCAACGTCCTGACTTTC. As protein: CASRGSGANVLTF.

Only a few counts were recorded for this clone. The V gene is TRBV5-1, the J gene TRBJ1-2; D is undetermined. V was shortened by 5 bases and J by 4 bases, with 12 bases between the two germline ends. The CDR3 runs to 13 residues. Germline-derived CDR1 and CDR2 are SGHRS and YFSETQ. CDR3 residues: CASRAIASYGYTF. CDR3 coding DNA: TGCGCCAGCAGGGCTATAGCGAGCTATGGCTACACCTTC.

On this clone itself: The sample carries other DNA sequences with the same CDR3. This chain links TRBV5-4 with TRBJ2-6; D unresolved. Germline assignment: CDR1 SGHNT and CDR2 YYREEE (reference sequence). The CDR3 contains 15 residues. V lost 2 bases to trimming and J lost 1 base, with 7 bases between them. Written as DNA, the CDR3 is TGTGCCAGCAGCTTAAGGTTATCTGGGGCCAACGTCCTGACTTTC. This codes for CASSLRLSGANVLTF.

About this clone itself: Other DNA sequences in this sample translate to the same CDR3. The rearrangement uses TRBV7-2 and TRBJ2-3; D not certain. The CDR3 loop spans 14 amino acids. Trimming shortened V by 5 bases and J by 1 base, and 10 bases separated the two germline ends. The germline V gene encodes CDR1 SGHTA and CDR2 FQGNSA. The CDR3 sequence: CASSPGTGTDTQYF. The CDR3 bases are TGTGCCAGCAGCCCTGGCACAGGCACAGATACGCAGTATTTT.

V is TRBV9 and J is TRBJ2-7; 7 nucleotides agree with TRBD1. V dropped 3 bases and J dropped 7; count of bases not matched to a gene: 13. The germline gives CDR1 SGDLS, CDR2 YYNGEE. CDR3 length: 15 residues. In DNA form, the CDR3 reads TGTGCCAGCAGCGCCTCAGGGGGTGGCTGGGGGGAGCAGTACTTC. Amino acids: CASSASGGGWGEQYF.

The chain combines TRBV7-8 with TRBJ2-4; 7 bases agree with TRBD2. J lost 9 bases, V lost 4 bases, and 15 bases had no gene match. This CDR3 spans 16 amino acids. CDR1 is SGHVS and CDR2 is FQNEAQ in the germline V gene. The DNA of the CDR3 is TGTGCCAGCAGCTCTTTCCGACTAGCAAGCAGAAGCATTCAGTACTTC. Translation gives CASSSFRLASRSIQYF.

V usage is TRBV11-2 and J usage is TRBJ2-3; 8 bases are a match to TRBD2. After removal of 1 base from V and 2 bases from J, the junction contained 5 bases not matched to a gene. The CDR3 covers 16 residues. Looked up from germline, CDR1 is SGHAT and CDR2 is FQNNGV. The CDR3 region has the DNA TGTGCCAGCAGCTTAGGCATCGGGAGGGCCACAGATACGCAGTATTTT. Its protein product is CASSLGIGRATDTQYF.